This record looks at one T cell receptor beta chain sequence and its context. The antigen remains undetermined. The sample is drawn from a study of cytotoxic CD8 clonotypes in ibrutinib-treated CLL. Depth targeted 1 in 200,000 to 1 in 1 million T cells, averaging roughly 9.7x coverage per clonotype. Sequencing used immunoSEQ multiplex PCR; TCRdb keeps in-frame clones, though not all of them. The table includes over 120,000 clones, 70% to 90% detected once. Study-level results: Sustained-remission and progressing patients diverged in sampling times. Clonality was elevated at ibrutinib response and had returned toward baseline at progression.

CDR1 is SGHVS and CDR2 is FQNEAQ in the germline V gene. V lost 6 bases and J 4 bases, leaving 21 bases between the germline ends. The CDR3 has 16 amino acids. This TCR was recovered from a human donor with chronic lymphocytic leukemia. Material: PBMCs, obtained after 36 months of ibrutinib treatment. The chain combines TRBV7-8 with TRBJ2-5; D is perhaps TRBD1 or TRBD2 (5 bases each). The CDR3 region is CASSPGRLMNRETQYF. The CDR3 DNA sequence: TGTGCCAGCAGTCCGGGACGGTTAATGAACAGAGAGACCCAGTACTTC. Filled out from reference TRBV7-8 and TRBJ2-5, the complete variable domain reads GAGVSQSPRYKVAKRGQDVALRCDPISGHVSLFWYQQALGQGPEFLTYFQNEAQLDKSGLPSDRFFAERPEGSVSTLKIQRTQQEDSAVYLCASSPGRLMNRETQYFGPGTRLLVL.